The 7 T cell receptor beta chains in this list originate from one sample, sequenced in a study of blood T cell repertoires in COVID-19. The protocol was immunoSEQ multiplex PCR, while the TCRdb copy is restricted to in-frame clones and leaves out a portion. The sample carries 60,000 or so clones, around 90% recorded once. Sequenced material: peripheral blood. These receptors all come from a human donor with active COVID-19. The donor label of this sample is uncertain.

The chain couples TRBV7-2 to TRBJ2-7; tentatively, D is TRBD2 (5 bases). The V end lost 4 bases, the J end lost 3 bases, and 19 bases lay between the germline ends. The germline gives CDR1 SGHTA, CDR2 FQGNSA. The CDR3 totals 16 residues. DNA for the CDR3: TGTGCCAGCAGCTCCCCCTTCCGGGAAGGAGGCTACGAGCAGTACTTC. It codes for CASSSPFREGGYEQYF.

The rearrangement uses TRBV24-1 and TRBJ2-3; perhaps TRBD1 as D (5 bases). CDR1 is KGHDR and CDR2 is SFDVKD in the germline V gene. Trimming left V 0 bases short and J 4 bases short, with 7 bases between. The CDR3 loop spans 14 amino acids. In nucleotides, the CDR3 is TGTGCCACCAGTGATTTGGTGGGGCCAGATACGCAGTATTTT. Amino acid sequence: CATSDLVGPDTQYF.

CDR3 DNA sequence: TGCGCCAGCAGCTTGGCAGGGATGAACACTGAAGCTTTCTTT. This gives the protein CASSLAGMNTEAFF. The chain is built from TRBV5-1 and TRBJ1-1; D possibly corresponds to TRBD1 (5 bases). Trimming pared 0 bases from V and 0 bases from J, leaving 6 bases between. In germline, CDR1 is SGHRS, CDR2 YFSETQ. This CDR3 has 14 residues.

The V call is TRBV11-2, the J call TRBJ1-3; a possible D gene is TRBD1 (5 bases). The CDR3 consists of 17 residues. Germline CDR1 and CDR2: SGHAT and FQNNGV. The V end was cut by 5 bases, the J end by 0 bases, with 17 bases between. Here the CDR3 reads CASSPRGPLTSGNTIYF. CDR3 DNA sequence: TGTGCCAGCAGCCCAAGGGGCCCTTTAACCTCTGGAAACACCATATATTTT.

The J gene is TRBJ1-4, the V gene TRBV18; 9 bases fit TRBD1. The CDR3 has 20 amino acids. With V trimmed by 6 bases and J by 5 bases, 22 bases remained unmatched. Germline V gene data show CDR1 as KGHSH and CDR2 as LQKENI. The CDR3, as DNA: TGTGCCAGCTCCCTTTTGACCGGGACAGGGAATGGAGGGATGAATGAAAAACTGTTTTTT. This gives the protein CASSLLTGTGNGGMNEKLFF.

The chain has TRBV7-2 and TRBJ2-7; TRBD2 matches 8 bases. The CDR3 is made up of 15 amino acids. Germline CDR1 and CDR2: SGHTA and FQGNSA. Germline trimming cut 3 bases from V and 6 bases from J; bases unmatched to any gene: 10. The chain's CDR3 is CASSFVSGGGGEQYF. The CDR3 bases are TGTGCCAGCAGCTTCGTCAGCGGGGGAGGAGGCGAGCAGTACTTC. Using reference TRBV7-2 and TRBJ2-7 for the parts outside the CDR3, the full variable domain is GAGVSQSPSNKVTEKGKDVELRCDPISGHTALYWYRQSLGQGLEFLIYFQGNSAPDKSGLPSDRFSAERTGGSVSTLTIQRTQQEDSAVYLCASSFVSGGGGEQYFGPGTRLTVT.

For this clone: The sample carries other DNA sequences with the same CDR3. DNA for the CDR3: TGTGCCAGCAACGCTGGGGCAGGGGGGAACACCGGGGAGCTGTTTTTT. Protein: CASNAGAGGNTGELFF. The gene calls are TRBV5-4 and TRBJ2-2, with 7 bases lining up with TRBD1. The J segment lost 1 base and the V segment lost 6 bases, leaving 9 bases of the junction unmatched. Germline CDR1 reads SGHNT; CDR2 reads YYREEE (reference sequence). The CDR3 spans 16 residues.